Included here is one T cell receptor (beta chain) sequence, with context. Its cognate antigen is unknown. This record belongs to a study of regulatory T cells in long-lasting Graves disease. Background on the study: Less than 3 months of antithyroid drugs had been taken by newly diagnosed Graves' patients. Study-wide results and caveats: Gene preferences differed: TRBV28, TRBJ1-2, TRBJ2-5 in persistent cases.

The CDR3 is made up of 17 amino acids. Germline V gene data show CDR1 as SGHRS and CDR2 as YFSETQ. V was shortened by 1 base and J by 4 bases, with 17 bases between the two germline ends. Described time point: newly diagnosed GD, antithyroid drugs for less than 3 months. Researchers made the TCR library from RNA that was extracted from PBMCs. Both iRepertoire HTBI primers and Arm-PCR of CDR3 regions were used to build the TCR beta libraries. TCRdb independently ran MiXCR on the multiplex PCR reads; one entry per CDR3 protein. This table has almost 450,000 distinct CDR3 sequences, roughly 17% appearing once. The same data also went into a second study, on T cells in Graves' hyperthyroidism and ophthalmopathy.

The source of this sequence is a woman aged 25-40 years with Graves disease. Here the sequenced sample was peripheral blood mononuclear cells (PBMCs), taken at new diagnosis, from a patient treated with antithyroid drugs. This chain uses TRBV5-1 with TRBJ2-2; no reliable D call. The CDR3: CASSLLGAIVSTGELFF. The DNA of the CDR3 is TGCGCCAGCAGCTTGTTGGGCGCGATAGTAAGCACCGGGGAGCTGTTTTTT.